One and the same sample provided the 2 T cell receptor gamma chains below, sequenced in a study of gamma-delta chains in newborns, infants, children. TCRdb re-called the reads via CATT. The sample yields approximately 1,900 gamma-chain clones, 25% to 30% seen once. The sequenced sample was blood. The receptor set was obtained from a child who was a newborn, infant or young child, either healthy, febrile or measles-vaccinated (not recorded which).

A word on this clone: TCRdb records a much larger clone's protein for this DNA, with a difference at residue 8 that likely arises from a read error; the protein given is the translation of the DNA. This rearrangement joins TRGV9 to TRGJP. CDR1 and CDR2 (germline): GITISATS, ISYDGTV (reference sequence). The CDR3 contains 15 residues. CDR3 nucleotide sequence: TGTGCCTTGTGGGAGCAAGAGGTGGGCAAAAAAATCAAGGTATTT. This sequence encodes CALWEQEVGKKIKVF.

Concerning this clone itself: One base away lies a much larger clone, so this may be a sequencing read error. The same CDR3 can be traced to other DNA sequences in this sample. V is TRGV9 and J is TRGJP. V trimming: 0 bases; J trimming: 4 bases; junction bases outside the gene matches: 3. Germline assignment: CDR1 GITISATS and CDR2 ISYDGTV (reference sequence). CDR3 size: 17 residues. The CDR3, as DNA: TGTGCCTTGTGGGAGGTGACCCAAGAGTTGGGCAAAAAAATCAAGGTATTT. Translating gives CALWEVTQELGKKIKVF.